This TCR beta chain is drawn from a study of OX40 agonist ivuxolimab in advanced cancers. Looking at the study overall: Three dose-escalation patients had partial responses: one with hepatocellular carcinoma and two with cutaneous melanoma.

TCRdb's copy holds only in-frame clones and misses some; the assay was immunoSEQ multiplex PCR. The table has 40,000 or so clones, roughly 80% seen once. From germline, CDR1 is SGHRS and CDR2 YFSETQ. The CDR3 totals 13 residues. V was pared by 4 bases and J by 8 bases, with 8 bases of the junction left unmatched. Autoimmune disease history or systemic immunosuppression excluded patients. Peripheral blood came from all dose cohorts at three timepoints. The input for sequencing was CD4+ or CD8+ T cells sorted from blood, taken in a trial of the OX40 agonist ivuxolimab. The chain links TRBV5-1 to TRBJ1-2; 7 bases line up with TRBD1. This clonotype was obtained from an adult with an advanced solid tumor such as melanoma, head and neck, liver or kidney cancer. The CDR3 reads CASSPRGQPGYTF. Written as DNA, the CDR3 is TGCGCCAGCAGCCCCCGGGGACAGCCGGGCTACACCTTC.